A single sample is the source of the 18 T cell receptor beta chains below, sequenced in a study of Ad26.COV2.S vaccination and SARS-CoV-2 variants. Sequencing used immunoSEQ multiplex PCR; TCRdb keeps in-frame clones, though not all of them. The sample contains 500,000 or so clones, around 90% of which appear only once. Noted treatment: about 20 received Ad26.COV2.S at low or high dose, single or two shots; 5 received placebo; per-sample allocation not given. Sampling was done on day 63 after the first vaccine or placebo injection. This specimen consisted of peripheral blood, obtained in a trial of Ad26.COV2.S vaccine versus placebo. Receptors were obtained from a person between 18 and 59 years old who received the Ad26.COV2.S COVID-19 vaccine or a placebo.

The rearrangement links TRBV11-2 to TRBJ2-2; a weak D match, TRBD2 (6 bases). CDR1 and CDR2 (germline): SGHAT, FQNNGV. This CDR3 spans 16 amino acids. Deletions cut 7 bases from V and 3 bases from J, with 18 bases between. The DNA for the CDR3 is TGTGCCAGCACCCGACAAGCTAGCGATTACACCGGGGAGCTGTTTTTT. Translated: CASTRQASDYTGELFF.

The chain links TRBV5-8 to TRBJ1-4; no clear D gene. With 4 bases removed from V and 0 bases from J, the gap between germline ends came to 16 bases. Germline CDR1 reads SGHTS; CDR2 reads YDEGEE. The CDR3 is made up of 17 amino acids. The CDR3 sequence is CASSPSQHPSTNEKLFF. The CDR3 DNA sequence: TGTGCCAGCAGCCCTTCCCAGCACCCTTCAACTAATGAAAAACTGTTTTTT.

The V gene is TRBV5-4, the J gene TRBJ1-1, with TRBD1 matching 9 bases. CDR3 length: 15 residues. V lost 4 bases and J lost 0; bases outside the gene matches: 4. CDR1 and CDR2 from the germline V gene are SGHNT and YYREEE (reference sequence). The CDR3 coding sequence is TGTGCCAGCAGCATTAGGACAGGGGTGAACACTGAAGCTTTCTTT. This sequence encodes CASSIRTGVNTEAFF.

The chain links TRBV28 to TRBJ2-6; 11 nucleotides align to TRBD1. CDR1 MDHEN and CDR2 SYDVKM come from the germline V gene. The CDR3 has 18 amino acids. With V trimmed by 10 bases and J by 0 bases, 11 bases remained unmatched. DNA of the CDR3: TGTGCCATCCACTCAGGACAGGGGGCCCTCTCTGGGGCCAACGTCCTGACTTTC. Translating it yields CAIHSGQGALSGANVLTF.

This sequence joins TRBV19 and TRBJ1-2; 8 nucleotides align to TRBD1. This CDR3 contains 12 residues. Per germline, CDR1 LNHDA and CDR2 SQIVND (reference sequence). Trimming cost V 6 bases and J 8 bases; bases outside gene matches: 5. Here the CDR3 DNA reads TGTGCCAGTAGCCACAGGGGGGCCGGCTACACCTTC. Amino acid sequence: CASSHRGAGYTF.

The CDR3 nucleotides read TGCAGCGCTGACTTCAGCTACAATGAGCAGTTCTTC. It specifies CSADFSYNEQFF. The genes are TRBV29-1 and TRBJ2-1, with D unresolved. Trimming removed 7 bases from V and 3 bases from J, with 10 bases in between. CDR3 size: 12 residues. Germline assignment: CDR1 SQVTM and CDR2 ANQGSEA.

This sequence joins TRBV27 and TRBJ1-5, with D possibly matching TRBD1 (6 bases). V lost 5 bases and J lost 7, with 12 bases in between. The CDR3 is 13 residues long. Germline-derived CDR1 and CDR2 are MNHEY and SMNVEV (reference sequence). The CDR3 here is CASSPGAGQPQHF. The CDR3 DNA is TGTGCCAGCAGTCCAGGGGCAGGACAGCCCCAGCATTTT.

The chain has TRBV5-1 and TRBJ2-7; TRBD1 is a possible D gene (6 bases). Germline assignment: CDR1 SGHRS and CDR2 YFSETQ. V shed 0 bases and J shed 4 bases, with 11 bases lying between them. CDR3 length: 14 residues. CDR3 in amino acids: CASSLVRGVYEQYF. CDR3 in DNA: TGCGCCAGCAGCTTGGTCAGGGGAGTTTACGAGCAGTACTTC.

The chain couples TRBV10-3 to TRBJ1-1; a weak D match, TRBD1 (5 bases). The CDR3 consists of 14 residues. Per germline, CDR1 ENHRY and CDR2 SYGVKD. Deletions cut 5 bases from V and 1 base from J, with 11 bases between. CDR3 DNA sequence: TGTGCCATCAGTTGGACGGGGGGGAACACTGAAGCTTTCTTT. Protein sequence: CAISWTGGNTEAFF.

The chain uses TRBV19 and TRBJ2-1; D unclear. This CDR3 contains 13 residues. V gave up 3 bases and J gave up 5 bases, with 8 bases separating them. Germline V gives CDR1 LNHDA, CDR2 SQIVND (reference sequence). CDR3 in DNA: TGTGCCAGTAGTATCGACTCTCACAATGAGCAGTTCTTC. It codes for CASSIDSHNEQFF.

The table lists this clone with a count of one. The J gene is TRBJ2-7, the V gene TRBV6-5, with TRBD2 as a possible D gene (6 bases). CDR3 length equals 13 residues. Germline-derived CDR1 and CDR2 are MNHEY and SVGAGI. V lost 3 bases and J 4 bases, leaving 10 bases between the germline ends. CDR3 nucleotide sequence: TGTGCCAGCAGTTATCAGGACTATTACGAGCAGTACTTC. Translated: CASSYQDYYEQYF.

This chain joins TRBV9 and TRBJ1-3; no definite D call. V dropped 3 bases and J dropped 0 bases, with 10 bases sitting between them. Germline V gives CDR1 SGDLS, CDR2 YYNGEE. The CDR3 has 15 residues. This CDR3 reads CASSATWSSGNTIYF. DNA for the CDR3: TGTGCCAGCAGCGCGACGTGGAGCTCTGGAAACACCATATATTTT.

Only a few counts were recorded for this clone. CDR3 residues: CASRINPYEQYF. Written as DNA, the CDR3 is TGTGCCAGCAGGATTAATCCCTACGAGCAGTACTTC. The chain uses TRBV2 and TRBJ2-7; D remains unclear. The CDR3 length is 12 residues. Looked up from germline, CDR1 is SNHLY and CDR2 is FYNNEI. V lost 6 bases and J lost 2, with 8 bases in between.

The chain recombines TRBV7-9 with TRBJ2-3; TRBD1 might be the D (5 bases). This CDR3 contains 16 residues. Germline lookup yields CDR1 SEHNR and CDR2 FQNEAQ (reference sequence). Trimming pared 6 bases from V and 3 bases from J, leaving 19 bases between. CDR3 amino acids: CASSREVTRTTDTQYF. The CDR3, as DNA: TGTGCCAGCAGTCGAGAGGTTACAAGGACAACAGATACGCAGTATTTT. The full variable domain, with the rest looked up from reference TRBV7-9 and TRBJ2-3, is DTGVSQNPRHKITKRGQNVTFRCDPISEHNRLYWYRQTLGQGPEFLTYFQNEAQLEKSRLLSDRFSAERPKGSFSTLEIQRTEQGDSAMYLCASSREVTRTTDTQYFGPGTRLTVL.

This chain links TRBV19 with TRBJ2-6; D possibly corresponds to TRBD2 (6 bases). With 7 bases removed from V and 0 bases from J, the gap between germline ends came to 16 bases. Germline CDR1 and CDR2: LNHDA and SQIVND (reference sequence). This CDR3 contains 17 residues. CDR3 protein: CASTQRVGHSGANVLTF. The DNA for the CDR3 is TGTGCCAGTACTCAGCGGGTAGGCCACTCTGGGGCCAACGTCCTGACTTTC.

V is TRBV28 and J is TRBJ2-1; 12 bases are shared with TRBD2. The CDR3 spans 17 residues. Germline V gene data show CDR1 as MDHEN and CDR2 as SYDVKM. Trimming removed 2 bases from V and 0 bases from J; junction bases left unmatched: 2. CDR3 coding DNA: TGTGCCAGCAGTTTACTAGCGGGAGGGCTCTCCTACAATGAGCAGTTCTTC. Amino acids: CASSLLAGGLSYNEQFF.

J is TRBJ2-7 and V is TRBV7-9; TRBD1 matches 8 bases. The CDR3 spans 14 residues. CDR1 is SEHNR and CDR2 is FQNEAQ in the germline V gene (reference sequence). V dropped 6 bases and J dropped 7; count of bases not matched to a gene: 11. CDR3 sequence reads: CASSTTGGVGEQYF. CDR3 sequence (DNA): TGTGCCAGCAGTACCACAGGGGGAGTAGGAGAGCAGTACTTC. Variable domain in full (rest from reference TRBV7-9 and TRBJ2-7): DTGVSQNPRHKITKRGQNVTFRCDPISEHNRLYWYRQTLGQGPEFLTYFQNEAQLEKSRLLSDRFSAERPKGSFSTLEIQRTEQGDSAMYLCASSTTGGVGEQYFGPGTRLTVT.

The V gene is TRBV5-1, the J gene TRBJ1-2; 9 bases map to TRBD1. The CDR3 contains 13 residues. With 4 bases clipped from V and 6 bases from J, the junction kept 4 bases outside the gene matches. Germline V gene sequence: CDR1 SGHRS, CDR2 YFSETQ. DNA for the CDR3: TGCGCCAGCAGCACGGGACAGGGCAATGGCTACACCTTC. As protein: CASSTGQGNGYTF.